This T cell receptor beta chain was captured in a study of cytomegalovirus exposure and HLA in healthy donors. To note about this clone: The antigen is unknown.

Vbeta (60) and Jbeta (13) primers were used in the PCR. The assay was immunoSEQ multiplex PCR, and TCRdb's table has in-frame clones only and misses some. The sample lists about 120,000 clones, 15% occurring once. Broader study findings: As was reported, the classifier diagnosed cytomegalovirus status with high specificity and sensitivity. Analysis performed later found under 20,000 TCR beta sequences associated with HLA alleles at 0.05 false discovery rate. It was shown in a later analysis that HLA-associated TCR beta chains were more clonally expanded than other, equally common chains. Sequencing likely produced, as an artifact, a cluster of highly shared sequence variants.

The sample consisted of PBMCs. This receptor was identified in a woman aged 18-29 years in good health and CMV-seronegative.

CDR3 nucleotides: TGTGCCAGTAGTACAGGCTCCTACAATGAGCAGTTCTTC. The encoded protein is CASSTGSYNEQFF. The rearrangement joins TRBV19 to TRBJ2-1, with D unresolved. CDR3 length: 13 residues. V was pared by 4 bases and J by 0 bases, with 4 bases between. Germline assignment: CDR1 LNHDA and CDR2 SQIVND (reference sequence).